This TCR beta chain was sequenced in a study of cytomegalovirus exposure and HLA in healthy donors. Across the whole study: Earlier work reported approximately 110 million unique TCR beta sequences from some 170 million T cells. Study-wide results and caveats: Indistinguishable V segments, including TRBV6-2 and TRBV6-3, were excluded. Among TCR beta chains of equal frequency, HLA-associated ones were more clonally expanded in a later analysis. A later analysis found TCR association rates differed by HLA locus, highest for DRB1 and lowest for HLA-C.

V was pared by 7 bases and J by 9 bases, with 12 bases between. The CDR3 is 11 amino acids. Germline V gives CDR1 MNHEY, CDR2 SVGAGI. The primer mix had 60 Vbeta and 13 Jbeta primers. Profiling relied on immunoSEQ multiplex PCR, and the TCRdb table lists in-frame clones only, not all of them. The data hold more than 200,000 clones, with around 80% observed a single time. With respect to this clone: Its antigen is unidentified.

The rearrangement links TRBV6-5 to TRBJ2-5; possible D gene TRBD2, 6 bases. Sequencing was carried out using PBMCs. This sequence was found in a man in his forties or fifties in good health and CMV-seropositive. The CDR3 spells CASMGGRAQYF. The CDR3 DNA reads as TGTGCCAGCATGGGGGGTCGTGCCCAGTACTTC.